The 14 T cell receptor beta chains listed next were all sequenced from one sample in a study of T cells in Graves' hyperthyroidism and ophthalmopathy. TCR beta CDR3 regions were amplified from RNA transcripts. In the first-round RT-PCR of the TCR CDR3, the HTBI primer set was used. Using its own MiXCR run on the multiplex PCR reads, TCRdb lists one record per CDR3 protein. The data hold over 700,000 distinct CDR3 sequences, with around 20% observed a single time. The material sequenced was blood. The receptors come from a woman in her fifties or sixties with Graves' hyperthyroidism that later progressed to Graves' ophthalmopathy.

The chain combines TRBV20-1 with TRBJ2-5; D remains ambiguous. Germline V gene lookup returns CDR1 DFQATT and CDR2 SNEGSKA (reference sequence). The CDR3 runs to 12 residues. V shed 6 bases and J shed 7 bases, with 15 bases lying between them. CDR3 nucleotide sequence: TGCAGTGCACGCCCAGGAGAAGGGACCCAGTACTTC. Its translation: CSARPGEGTQYF.

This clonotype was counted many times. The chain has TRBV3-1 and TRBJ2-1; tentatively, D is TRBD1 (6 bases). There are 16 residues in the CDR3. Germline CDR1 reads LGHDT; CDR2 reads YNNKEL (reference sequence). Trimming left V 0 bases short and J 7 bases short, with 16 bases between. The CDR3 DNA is TGTGCCAGCAGCCAAGAAACGACGACAGGCCCGAATGAGCAGTTCTTC. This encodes CASSQETTTGPNEQFF.

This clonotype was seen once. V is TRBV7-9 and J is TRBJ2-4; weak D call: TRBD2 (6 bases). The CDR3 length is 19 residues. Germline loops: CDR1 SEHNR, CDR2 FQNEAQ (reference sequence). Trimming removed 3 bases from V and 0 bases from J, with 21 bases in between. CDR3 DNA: TGTGCCAGCAGCTTCATAGCTACGACGGGGGACCTAGCCAAAAACATTCAGTACTTC. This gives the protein CASSFIATTGDLAKNIQYF.

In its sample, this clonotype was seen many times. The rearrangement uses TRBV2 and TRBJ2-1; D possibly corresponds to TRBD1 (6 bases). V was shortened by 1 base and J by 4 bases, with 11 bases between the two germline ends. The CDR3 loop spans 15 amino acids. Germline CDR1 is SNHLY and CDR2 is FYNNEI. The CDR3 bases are TGTGCCAGCAGTGAAGGGCAGGGGAATTACAATGAGCAGTTCTTC. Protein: CASSEGQGNYNEQFF.

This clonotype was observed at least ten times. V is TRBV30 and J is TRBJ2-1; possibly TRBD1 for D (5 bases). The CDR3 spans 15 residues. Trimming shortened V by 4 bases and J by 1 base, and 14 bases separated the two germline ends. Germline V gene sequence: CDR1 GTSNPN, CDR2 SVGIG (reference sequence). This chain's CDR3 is CAWTGAGWSYNEQFF. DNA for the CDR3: TGTGCCTGGACTGGGGCAGGGTGGTCCTACAATGAGCAGTTCTTC. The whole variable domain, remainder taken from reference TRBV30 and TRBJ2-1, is SQTIHQWPATLVQPVGSPLSLECTVEGTSNPNLYWYRQAAGRGLQLLFYSVGIGQISSEVPQNLSASRPQDRQFILSSKKLLLSDSGFYLCAWTGAGWSYNEQFFGPGTRLTVL.

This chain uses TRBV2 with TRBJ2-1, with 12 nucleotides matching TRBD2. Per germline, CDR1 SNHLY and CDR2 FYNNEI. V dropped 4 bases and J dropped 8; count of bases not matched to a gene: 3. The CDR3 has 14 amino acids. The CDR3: CASSGLAGAYEQFF. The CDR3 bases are TGTGCCAGCAGTGGACTAGCGGGAGCCTATGAGCAGTTCTTC.

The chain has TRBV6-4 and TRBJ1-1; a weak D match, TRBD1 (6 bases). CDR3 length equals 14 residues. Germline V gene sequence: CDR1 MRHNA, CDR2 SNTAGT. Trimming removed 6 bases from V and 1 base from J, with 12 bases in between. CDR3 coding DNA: TGTGCCAGCAGGGCAGGGGTCGCGAACACTGAAGCTTTCTTT. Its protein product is CASRAGVANTEAFF.

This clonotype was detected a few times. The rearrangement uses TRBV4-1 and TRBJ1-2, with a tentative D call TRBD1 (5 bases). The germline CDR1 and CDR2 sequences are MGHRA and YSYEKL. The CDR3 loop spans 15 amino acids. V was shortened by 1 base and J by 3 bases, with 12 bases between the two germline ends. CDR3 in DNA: TGCGCCAGCAGCCAAGGACAGCGGCAGGACTATGGCTACACCTTC. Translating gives CASSQGQRQDYGYTF.

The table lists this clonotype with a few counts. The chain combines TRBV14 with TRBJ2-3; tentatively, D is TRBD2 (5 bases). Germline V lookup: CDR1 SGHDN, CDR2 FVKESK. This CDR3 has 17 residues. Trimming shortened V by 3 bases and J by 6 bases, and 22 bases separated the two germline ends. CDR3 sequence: CASSQQSLGRWRDTQYF. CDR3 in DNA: TGTGCCAGCAGCCAGCAAAGTCTGGGCCGCTGGAGGGATACGCAGTATTTT.

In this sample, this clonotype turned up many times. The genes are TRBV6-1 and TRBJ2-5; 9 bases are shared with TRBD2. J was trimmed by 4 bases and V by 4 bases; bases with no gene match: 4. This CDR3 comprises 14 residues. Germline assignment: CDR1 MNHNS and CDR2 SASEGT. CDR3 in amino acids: CASSAAGGGETQYF. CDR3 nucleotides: TGTGCCAGCAGTGCAGCGGGGGGCGGAGAGACCCAGTACTTC.

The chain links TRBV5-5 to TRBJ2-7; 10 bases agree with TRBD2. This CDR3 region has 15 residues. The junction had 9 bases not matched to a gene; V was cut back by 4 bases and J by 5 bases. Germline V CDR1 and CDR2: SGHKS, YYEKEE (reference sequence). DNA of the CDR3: TGTGCCAGCAGCCTTGGACTAGCGGATTCGAACGAGCAGTACTTC. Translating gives CASSLGLADSNEQYF.

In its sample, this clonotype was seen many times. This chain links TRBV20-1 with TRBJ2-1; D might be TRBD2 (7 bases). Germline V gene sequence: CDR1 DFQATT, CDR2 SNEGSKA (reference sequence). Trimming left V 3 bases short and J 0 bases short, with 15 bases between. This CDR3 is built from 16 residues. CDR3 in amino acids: CSASQGRGSSYNEQFF. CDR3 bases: TGCAGTGCTAGTCAGGGGCGGGGGAGCTCCTACAATGAGCAGTTCTTC.

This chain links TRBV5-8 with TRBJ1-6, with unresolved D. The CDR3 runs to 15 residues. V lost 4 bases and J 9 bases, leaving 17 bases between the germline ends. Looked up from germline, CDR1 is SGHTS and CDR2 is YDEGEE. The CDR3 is CASSPRWISGSPLHF. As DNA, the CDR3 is TGTGCCAGCAGCCCGCGTTGGATCAGCGGTTCACCCCTCCACTTT. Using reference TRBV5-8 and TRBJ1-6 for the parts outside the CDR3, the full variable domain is EAGVTQSPTHLIKTRGQQATLRCSPISGHTSVYWYQQALGLGLQFLLWYDEGEERNRGNFPPRFSGRQFPNYSSELNVNALELEDSALYLCASSPRWISGSPLHFGNGTRLTVT.

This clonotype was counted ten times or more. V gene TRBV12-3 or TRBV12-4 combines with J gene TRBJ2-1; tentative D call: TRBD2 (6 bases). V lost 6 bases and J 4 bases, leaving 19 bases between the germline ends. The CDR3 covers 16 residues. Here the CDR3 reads CASSQTRGSWYNEQFF. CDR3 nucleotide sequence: TGTGCCAGCAGCCAGACTAGAGGTTCTTGGTACAATGAGCAGTTCTTC.